Reported below is one T cell receptor (beta chain). Ten or more counts support this clonotype. What antigen it recognizes has not been identified. It has no much larger one-base neighbor in the sample; base qualities were not kept. In the ophthalmopathy patients, disease was moderately to severely active, with a Clinical Activity Score of 3 or more, a NOSPECS grade of 4 or more, and a duration of less than 3 months. The study excluded patients with uncontrolled infections, other autoimmune diseases, pregnancy or lactation. Diagnoses were based on clinical symptoms, serum thyroxine and TRAb, thyroid ultrasound and orbital computed tomography. PBMCs were separated from around 9.1 ml of fresh peripheral blood using Ficoll-Paque density gradient centrifugation. Total RNA was extracted using Trizol reagent, and RNA quality was assessed on an Agilent 2100 Bioanalyzer. These data are taken from a study of T cells in Graves' hyperthyroidism and ophthalmopathy (dated by TCRdb to the late 2010s). Notes on the research overall: Peripheral blood samples were taken at the time of initial diagnosis, prior to any treatment. TCR V-J signatures able to tell the groups apart were searched for in a discovery cohort of 100 patients, of whom fewer than 45 had Graves' ophthalmopathy and about 55 had stable Graves' hyperthyroidism. Prospective prediction of ophthalmopathy was tested in an independent validation cohort consisting of 18 hyperthyroidism patients and approximately 16 patients who later progressed to ophthalmopathy. For training and testing, the roughly 93 patients in the discovery cohort were randomly divided in a 7:3 ratio. In addition, the study compared T-cell repertoires in thyroid tissue and in blood from a handful of Graves' hyperthyroidism patients. Following sampling, methimazole starting at 30 mg daily was given to hyperthyroidism patients, and high-dose intravenous methylprednisolone was given to ophthalmopathy patients. According to the paper, TCR Vbeta CDR3 sequencing was carried out on about 140 peripheral blood samples, which came from approximately 43 ophthalmopathy, about 75 hyperthyroidism and roughly 17 progressor patients. Study-wide conclusions, independent of this receptor: No statistical method was used to fix the sample size in advance, and group allocation was not hidden from the investigators. In validation, the model predicted progression to ophthalmopathy with approximately 69% sensitivity and roughly 75% specificity, a median of about 6.7 months before onset. Most expanded thyroid clonotypes (frequency above 0.001) were also detected in blood, suggesting blood repertoires may reflect thyroid immune responses. In cross-validation, a model built on a 13 V-J signature told ophthalmopathy apart from stable hyperthyroidism with about 90% sensitivity and approximately 81% specificity, and in testing the same model reached 80%/75%.

Including cysteine and phenylalanine, the CDR3 has 15 amino acids. Solely the CDR3 DNA is kept, with 45 bases framed from the first base. A distance of 13 bases separates the germline ends of V and J, which lose 1 base and 3 bases respectively. TCR beta CDR3 regions were amplified from RNA transcripts. The TCR CDR3 was subjected to a first round of RT-PCR using the HTBI primer set and the Qiagen OneStep RT-PCR kit. A second multiplex PCR round built the libraries, followed by size selection and purification. Sequencing of the libraries was done on an Illumina HiSeq2000 using paired-end 100 bp reads. On the authors' methods: SOAPnuke was used to process the raw data, removing reads that contained adapters or uncalled bases, had a mean Phred below 15, or lacked an exact match to the constant primer or identifier. High-quality paired reads were merged using COPE v1.2.5, and each unique nucleotide sequence was defined as a clonotype. MiTCR v1.1 was used to align the clonotypes against IMGT TRBV, TRBD and TRBJ reference segments. Analysis was restricted to V-J combinations with a frequency above 0.0001, which covered 98% to 99.2% of repertoires. The TCS score was defined as F50 (clonal expansion) divided by E x V (chaos), with BLOSUM62-based TCRdist calculated between CDR3 peptides within each V-J. Welch's t-statistics and random forest reduced approximately 520 V-J features to 13, which were used in a naive Bayes classifier (R e1071). TCRdb cleaned the public reads at Q25 with fastp, built clones with MiXCR and kept in-frame beta chains. Rows matching on CDR3 protein sequence are summarized as one entry with the most common DNA and genes. These V and J calls originate from TCRdb's pipeline instead of the authors' own analysis. A total of 350,000 or so distinct CDR3 sequences appear in this sample, roughly 18% of them only once. The ten largest clones capture about 16% of the sample.

The sequence was collected from a woman in her thirties or forties with Graves' ophthalmopathy. Recombination joined TRBV12-3 or TRBV12-4 with TRBJ2-7, with the D gene not clear enough to name. The sequenced sample was blood. The CDR3 in this case is CASSLGLGRSYEQYF. The DNA reads TGTGCCAGCAGTTTAGGACTTGGCAGGAGCTACGAGCAGTACTTC.